This T cell receptor (beta chain) was retrieved from a study of CD8 T cells in ankylosing spondylitis. Study conclusions and caveats: Clones linked to disease were reported to show significant enrichment in matched ankylosing spondylitis synovial fluid. Ankylosing spondylitis blood appeared to be characterized by a TCR beta motif of roughly eight highly homologous variants.

Quantitative molecular-barcoded 5'-RACE generated the TCR beta libraries. TCRdb processed the 5' RACE reads anew with MiXCR; each CDR3 protein has one entry. The sample has 200,000 to 250,000 distinct CDR3 sequences, around 17% seen once. Of note for this clonotype: Its antigen remains unknown.

This TCR came from a male donor with ankylosing spondylitis. Sequencing was carried out using blood, either unsorted or a sorted T cell fraction (not recorded which).

The CDR3: CSARAADTQYF. CDR3 bases: TGCAGTGCTAGAGCTGCAGATACGCAGTATTTT. The genes are TRBV20-1 and TRBJ2-3; unclear D gene. The CDR3 totals 11 residues. Germline CDR1 is DFQATT and CDR2 is SNEGSKA (reference sequence). The V and J ends lost 1 base and 4 bases respectively, with 3 bases between them.